Reported below is one T cell receptor beta chain. The antigen is undetermined. The data are from a study of identical twins. The CDR3 has 13 residues. CDR1 is DFQATT, CDR2 SNEGSKA, per germline (reference sequence). V was pared by 6 bases and J by 7 bases, with 7 bases of the junction left unmatched. Study-wide results and limits: Clonotypes of the beta chain that were abundant in cord blood carried fewer insertions (memory repertoires showed none). Where out-of-frame alpha sequences were twin-shared, they showed excess low generation probability. A partial confounding effect on zero-insertion analyses could come from invariant MAIT and iNKT cells.

TCRdb called the 5' RACE reads again in MiXCR, with one record for every CDR3 protein. This table has more than 400,000 distinct CDR3 sequences, nearly 15% appearing once. These data were likewise used in another study, on yellow fever vaccine responses in identical twins. From that second work: Reportedly, twins showed a vaccine T cell response that looked partly convergent and partly personalized.

V and J are TRBV20-1 and TRBJ2-1, with 9 bases fitting TRBD2. The sample comprised CD4+ T cells sorted from blood. The TCR comes from a young woman in good health. The CDR3 nucleotides are TGCAGTGCCAGGGGACTAGCTAGGAATGAGCAGTTCTTC. Translating it yields CSARGLARNEQFF.